These 32 T cell receptor beta chains share one sample of origin, sequenced in a study of T cells after yellow fever vaccination. MiXCR, applied by TCRdb to the 5' RACE reads, yields one record per CDR3 protein. The sample carries over 250,000 distinct CDR3 sequences, roughly 4% recorded once. Sequenced here: PBMCs, sampled 5 days after the yellow fever booster vaccination. These receptors all come from a man between 18 and 35 years old who received the YFV17D yellow fever vaccine.

This clonotype was counted only a few times. CDR3 coding DNA: TGCGCCAGCAGCCAAGATTGGGGGCTAAATGAGCAGTTCTTC. Protein sequence: CASSQDWGLNEQFF. This chain connects TRBV4-1 to TRBJ2-1; perhaps TRBD1 as D (6 bases). CDR3 length equals 14 residues. The V and J ends lost 0 bases and 7 bases respectively, with 10 bases between them. In germline, CDR1 is MGHRA, CDR2 YSYEKL.

The chain has TRBV18 and TRBJ1-2; 9 positions agree with TRBD1. The ends lost 4 bases at V and 0 bases at J; junction bases unmatched: 0. Germline CDR1 KGHSH, CDR2 LQKENI. The CDR3 has 14 residues. CDR3 bases: TGTGCCAGCTCACACAGGGGGCCTAACTATGGCTACACCTTC. The encoded protein is CASSHRGPNYGYTF.

In the case of this clonotype: A much larger clone differs by one base, so this may be a read error. The chain joins TRBV19 to TRBJ2-3, with D perhaps TRBD2 (5 bases). Germline assignment: CDR1 LNHDA and CDR2 SQIVND (reference sequence). CDR3 length equals 13 residues. CDR3 in amino acids: CVSSVRSTDTQYF. CDR3 DNA: TGTGTCAGTAGCGTCCGCAGCACAGATACGCAGTATTTT.

This clonotype turned up a few times. The gene calls are TRBV5-4 and TRBJ2-1; D may be TRBD2 (7 bases). Germline loops: CDR1 SGHNT, CDR2 YYREEE (reference sequence). V lost 4 bases and J 0 bases, leaving 14 bases between the germline ends. This CDR3 is 16 amino acids long. As DNA, the CDR3 is TGTGCCAGCAGCCTCGCGGGGGCCGGCTCCTACAATGAGCAGTTCTTC. Translation: CASSLAGAGSYNEQFF.

This clonotype has more than one count but fewer than ten. The chain combines TRBV4-2 with TRBJ1-5; D may be TRBD1 (5 bases). CDR1 and CDR2 (germline): LGHNA, YNFKEQ. This CDR3 region has 15 residues. V lost 0 bases, J lost 6 bases, and 12 bases lay in between. The CDR3 DNA follows: TGTGCCAGCAGCCAAGATGGCAGGGTTGGTCAGCCCCAGCATTTT. Translating gives CASSQDGRVGQPQHF.

This clonotype was seen ten or more times. The V call is TRBV7-8, the J call TRBJ1-5; D ambiguous. The length of the CDR3 is 14 residues. Looked up from germline, CDR1 is SGHVS and CDR2 is FQNEAQ. V shed 2 bases and J shed 5 bases, with 10 bases lying between them. CDR3 nucleotides: TGTGCCAGCAGCTTAAGGAGGGTGGATCAGCCCCAGCATTTT. This translates into CASSLRRVDQPQHF.

This clonotype turned up a few times. J is TRBJ2-7 and V is TRBV7-2; 7 nucleotides match TRBD1. The CDR3 totals 16 residues. The germline V gene has CDR1 SGHTA and CDR2 FQGNSA. With V trimmed by 1 base and J by 0 bases, 6 bases remained unmatched. The CDR3 sequence is CASSLGQGTTSYEQYF. The DNA of the CDR3 is TGTGCCAGCAGCTTAGGACAGGGTACTACCTCCTACGAGCAGTACTTC. The full variable domain, with the rest looked up from reference TRBV7-2 and TRBJ2-7, is GAGVSQSPSNKVTEKGKDVELRCDPISGHTALYWYRQSLGQGLEFLIYFQGNSAPDKSGLPSDRFSAERTGGSVSTLTIQRTQQEDSAVYLCASSLGQGTTSYEQYFGPGTRLTVT.

The gene calls are TRBV9 and TRBJ1-2; TRBD1 might be the D (5 bases). Trimming cost V 3 bases and J 6 bases, with 18 bases left between them. The germline CDR1 and CDR2 sequences are SGDLS and YYNGEE. The CDR3 extends over 15 amino acids. CDR3 sequence (DNA): TGTGCCAGCAGCGACAGTCTACAGGTGGGAGATGGCTACACCTTC. Amino acid sequence: CASSDSLQVGDGYTF.

This clonotype appeared many times. The chain is built from TRBV5-1 and TRBJ2-3; 7 nucleotides match TRBD2. CDR1 is SGHRS, CDR2 YFSETQ, per germline. V shed 4 bases and J 4 bases; nucleotides not matched to a gene: 6. The CDR3 totals 14 residues. The CDR3 bases are TGCGCCAGCAGCATGGGAGCGGGGCCAGATACGCAGTATTTT. Protein sequence: CASSMGAGPDTQYF.

This clonotype has only a few counts. This chain's CDR3 is CASRRGWADTQYF. The CDR3 DNA sequence: TGTGCCAGCCGGCGGGGGTGGGCAGATACGCAGTATTTT. The V call is TRBV7-2, the J call TRBJ2-3; 7 bases fit TRBD2. Germline V gene data show CDR1 as SGHTA and CDR2 as FQGNSA. Losses at the gene ends were 8 bases for V and 4 bases for J; bases not matched to a gene: 6. The CDR3 length is 13 residues.

A few counts support this clonotype. The chain recombines TRBV28 with TRBJ2-7; TRBD1 agrees at 7 bases. The germline CDR1 and CDR2 sequences are MDHEN and SYDVKM. The CDR3 extends over 14 amino acids. V lost 7 bases and J lost 3; bases outside the gene matches: 9. As DNA, the CDR3 is TGTGCCAGCACCCAGACAGGGATCGGCTACGAGCAGTACGTC. Translated, it gives CASTQTGIGYEQYV.

The chain joins TRBV12-3 or TRBV12-4 to TRBJ1-1; D call uncertain. V dropped 2 bases and J dropped 5 bases, with 15 bases sitting between them. This CDR3 spans 15 amino acids. The CDR3 spells CASSLSPRRRTEAFF. The CDR3 DNA follows: TGTGCCAGCAGTTTATCGCCCCGGAGGAGGACTGAAGCTTTCTTT.

In this sample, this clonotype turned up many times. V gene TRBV12-3 or TRBV12-4 combines with J gene TRBJ2-3; 12 bases match TRBD2. Unmatched junction bases numbered 9, after V lost 6 bases and J lost 5 bases. The CDR3 extends over 16 amino acids. Here the CDR3 reads CASSQPSGGAGDTQYF. The DNA for the CDR3 is TGTGCCAGCAGCCAACCTAGCGGGGGGGCCGGAGATACGCAGTATTTT.

This clonotype was seen a few times. The chain carries TRBV7-2 and TRBJ1-1; D is undetermined. Germline lookup yields CDR1 SGHTA and CDR2 FQGNSA. The CDR3 spans 15 residues. Trimming shortened V by 4 bases and J by 0 bases, and 12 bases separated the two germline ends. The CDR3 coding sequence is TGTGCCAGCAGCTGGACCCTGTTCATGAACACTGAAGCTTTCTTT. Translation: CASSWTLFMNTEAFF.

This clonotype was observed a handful of times. V is TRBV6-2 or TRBV6-3 and J is TRBJ2-5; 8 bases align to TRBD2. Trimming cost V 5 bases and J 11 bases; bases outside gene matches: 16. This CDR3 has 15 residues. Germline V gives CDR1 MNHEY, CDR2 SVGEGT. The CDR3 DNA is TGTGCCAGCAGTCTAAACCTAGGACTAGCCGGTTCTCAGTACTTC. It specifies CASSLNLGLAGSQYF.

The chain couples TRBV4-1 to TRBJ1-5; a weak D match, TRBD1 (6 bases). V was trimmed by 4 bases and J by 0 bases, leaving 19 bases between them. CDR1 and CDR2 from the germline V gene are MGHRA and YSYEKL. The CDR3 contains 18 residues. CDR3 nucleotide sequence: TGCGCCAGCAGCCTCCCCGGGTGGGGGGCGGATAGCAATCAGCCCCAGCATTTT. Protein product: CASSLPGWGADSNQPQHF.

This clonotype was observed a handful of times. V gene TRBV6-5 combines with J gene TRBJ1-6; the D is unclear. Germline V gene lookup returns CDR1 MNHEY and CDR2 SVGAGI. V lost 1 base and J lost 9, with 10 bases in between. The CDR3 runs 14 residues. The CDR3 loop is CASSYWGVGSPLHF. The CDR3, as DNA: TGTGCCAGCAGTTACTGGGGTGTCGGTTCACCCCTCCACTTT.

The genes are TRBV9 and TRBJ2-5; 12 bases line up with TRBD1. This CDR3 is 16 amino acids long. The germline V gene has CDR1 SGDLS and CDR2 YYNGEE. Trimming took 0 bases from V and 4 from J; bases not matched to a gene: 4. This CDR3 is CASSVAGQGARETQYF. CDR3 DNA: TGTGCCAGCAGCGTAGCGGGACAGGGGGCCCGAGAGACCCAGTACTTC.

The sample holds many counts of this clonotype. The J gene is TRBJ2-5, the V gene TRBV5-1; unclear D gene. Germline V lookup: CDR1 SGHRS, CDR2 YFSETQ. The CDR3 totals 11 residues. V was pared by 5 bases and J by 5 bases, with 7 bases between. The CDR3 sequence: CASRLGETQYF. CDR3 coding DNA: TGCGCCAGCAGATTAGGGGAGACCCAGTACTTC. The variable domain in full, with the rest retrieved from reference TRBV5-1 and TRBJ2-5, is KAGVTQTPRYLIKTRGQQVTLSCSPISGHRSVSWYQQTPGQGLQFLFEYFSETQRNKGNFPGRFSGRQFSNSRSEMNVSTLELGDSALYLCASRLGETQYFGPGTRLLVL.

This clonotype was recorded many times. The rearrangement links TRBV7-2 to TRBJ2-1; no reliable D call. Germline CDR1 is SGHTA and CDR2 is FQGNSA. The CDR3 contains 12 residues. V shed 3 bases and J shed 7 bases, with 7 bases lying between them. This CDR3 is CASSFGQNEQFF. CDR3 DNA: TGTGCCAGCAGCTTTGGTCAAAATGAGCAGTTCTTC.

This clonotype appeared a few times. This chain uses TRBV6-5 with TRBJ2-5, with 7 bases that match TRBD2. Germline values: CDR1 MNHEY, CDR2 SVGAGI. The CDR3 sequence is 12 residues long. The V gene end was trimmed by 8 bases and the J gene end by 3 bases; junction bases not matched to a gene: 3. CDR3 amino acids: CASLGGEETQYF. Here the CDR3 DNA reads TGTGCCAGCCTTGGGGGGGAAGAGACCCAGTACTTC.

This clonotype was observed at least ten times. J is TRBJ2-5 and V is TRBV12-3 or TRBV12-4, with 7 positions matching TRBD2. V shed 4 bases, J shed 7 bases, and the junction held 6 bases outside the gene matches. The CDR3 loop spans 13 amino acids. The chain's CDR3 is CASSSGLDGTQYF. The CDR3 DNA reads as TGTGCCAGCAGTTCTGGACTAGACGGGACCCAGTACTTC.

The V and J genes are TRBV7-3 and TRBJ2-2; the D gene is possibly TRBD1 (5 bases). The CDR3 has 16 residues. V lost 1 base to trimming and J lost 6 bases, with 15 bases between them. Germline CDR1 reads SGHTA; CDR2 reads FQGTGA. CDR3 sequence: CASSLIVGLGPGELFF. DNA of the CDR3: TGTGCCAGCAGCTTAATTGTGGGGCTAGGGCCCGGGGAGCTGTTTTTT.

This clonotype was recorded at least ten times. The chain is built from TRBV12-3 or TRBV12-4 and TRBJ1-2, with D unclear. The V end was cut by 2 bases, the J end by 5 bases, with 6 bases between. The CDR3 totals 12 residues. The CDR3 sequence: CASSLTGYGYTF. CDR3 sequence (DNA): TGTGCCAGCAGTTTAACGGGTTATGGCTACACCTTC.

The chain employs TRBV5-1 and TRBJ1-1; D remains ambiguous. V was pared by 0 bases and J by 1 base, with 10 bases between. CDR1 and CDR2 from the germline V gene are SGHRS and YFSETQ. The CDR3 is 15 residues long. Here the CDR3 reads CASSLAGRANTEAFF. CDR3 DNA sequence: TGCGCCAGCAGCTTGGCGGGGAGAGCGAACACTGAAGCTTTCTTT.

The V gene is TRBV29-1, the J gene TRBJ1-2, with 8 bases lining up with TRBD1. The germline V gene has CDR1 SQVTM and CDR2 ANQGSEA. The CDR3 covers 16 residues. V gave up 3 bases and J gave up 5 bases; unmatched junction bases: 14. CDR3 residues: CSVEGRDRMNWYGYTF. Written as DNA, the CDR3 is TGCAGCGTTGAGGGGAGGGACAGGATGAACTGGTATGGCTACACCTTC.

This clonotype was seen ten or more times. This sequence joins TRBV12-3 or TRBV12-4 and TRBJ2-7; unclear D gene. Trimming removed 1 base at V and 1 base at J, with 2 bases between. The length of the CDR3 is 12 residues. In DNA, the CDR3 is TGTGCCAGCAGTTTAGGGTCCTACGAGCAGTACGTC. Amino acids: CASSLGSYEQYV.

This clonotype came up a few times. CDR3 DNA sequence: TGTGCCTGGAGCCTGGTGGGGGCCAGAGAGCCCCAGCATTTT. This codes for CAWSLVGAREPQHF. The rearrangement links TRBV30 to TRBJ1-5, with D possibly being TRBD1 (6 bases). The CDR3 runs to 14 residues. With 3 bases removed from V and 8 bases from J, the gap between germline ends came to 17 bases. From germline, CDR1 is GTSNPN and CDR2 SVGIG (reference sequence).

This clonotype was recorded a few times. The chain joins TRBV18 to TRBJ2-5; no reliable D call. Germline V gene lookup returns CDR1 KGHSH and CDR2 LQKENI. The CDR3 has 15 residues. The V end was cut by 3 bases, the J end by 0 bases, with 11 bases between. The CDR3 protein is CASSPQSVNQETQYF. The CDR3, as DNA: TGTGCCAGCTCACCTCAATCGGTGAACCAAGAGACCCAGTACTTC.

The chain links TRBV20-1 to TRBJ2-1; 10 bases agree with TRBD2. Trimming at V came to 3 bases and at J to 7 bases, leaving 9 bases not matched to a gene. Looked up from germline, CDR1 is DFQATT and CDR2 is SNEGSKA (reference sequence). The CDR3 runs to 15 residues. The CDR3 is CSASLAGGDLNEQFF. CDR3 coding DNA: TGCAGTGCTAGCTTAGCGGGGGGAGATCTTAATGAGCAGTTCTTC.

This clonotype occurred a few times. The rearrangement uses TRBV5-6 and TRBJ1-5; D not certain. V was shortened by 4 bases and J by 1 base, with 6 bases between the two germline ends. The CDR3 runs 13 residues. Germline V gene sequence: CDR1 SGHDT, CDR2 YYEEEE. Here the CDR3 reads CASSRRSNQPQHF. In DNA form, the CDR3 reads TGTGCCAGCAGCAGACGAAGCAATCAGCCCCAGCATTTT. The variable domain in full, completed from reference TRBV5-6 and TRBJ1-5, reads DAGVTQSPTHLIKTRGQQVTLRCSPKSGHDTVSWYQQALGQGPQFIFQYYEEEERQRGNFPDRFSGHQFPNYSSELNVNALLLGDSALYLCASSRRSNQPQHFGDGTRLSIL.

This clonotype was counted at least ten times. V gene TRBV4-1 combines with J gene TRBJ2-3; no clear D. Germline V gene data show CDR1 as MGHRA and CDR2 as YSYEKL. This CDR3 spans 12 amino acids. The germline V and J ends were trimmed by 1 base and 4 bases, with 3 bases remaining between them. Written as DNA, the CDR3 is TGCGCCAGCAGCCAAGCGGCAGATACGCAGTATTTT. It codes for CASSQAADTQYF.